The clone carrying this TCR beta chain was observed a handful of times. What it binds is unknown. This entry is derived from a study of identical twins. Study outcomes and limitations: Insertions were reduced in abundant cord blood beta clonotypes but not in memory repertoires.

TCRdb ran MiXCR on the 5' RACE reads and lists one entry per CDR3 protein. Among about 530,000 distinct CDR3 sequences listed, roughly 15% were seen once. The data also belong to a second study, concerning yellow fever vaccine responses in identical twins.

The clonotype comes from a woman aged 18-29 years in good health. The material sequenced was CD4+ T cells sorted from blood.

The CDR3 here is CASSEALGRVIVDTEAFF. The CDR3 DNA reads TGTGCCAGCAGTGAAGCGCTTGGGAGGGTGATCGTGGACACTGAAGCTTTCTTT. This sequence joins TRBV2 and TRBJ1-1, with D hard to call. V dropped 0 bases and J dropped 3 bases, with 20 bases sitting between them. Germline V gene data show CDR1 as SNHLY and CDR2 as FYNNEI. The CDR3 has 18 residues.